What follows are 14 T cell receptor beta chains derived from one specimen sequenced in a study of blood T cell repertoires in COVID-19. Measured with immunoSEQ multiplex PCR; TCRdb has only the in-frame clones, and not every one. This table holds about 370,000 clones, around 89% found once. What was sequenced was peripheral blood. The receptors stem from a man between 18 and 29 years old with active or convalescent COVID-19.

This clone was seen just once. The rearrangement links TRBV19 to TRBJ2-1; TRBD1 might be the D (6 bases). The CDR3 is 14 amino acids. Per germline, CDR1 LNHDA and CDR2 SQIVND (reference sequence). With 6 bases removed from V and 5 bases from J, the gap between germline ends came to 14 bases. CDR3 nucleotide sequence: TGTGCCAGTAGGACGACAGGACTCAACAATGAGCAGTTCTTC. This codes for CASRTTGLNNEQFF.

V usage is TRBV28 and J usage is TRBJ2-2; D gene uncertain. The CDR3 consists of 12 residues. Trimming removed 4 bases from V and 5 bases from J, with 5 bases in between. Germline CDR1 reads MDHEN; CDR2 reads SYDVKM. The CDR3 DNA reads TGTGCCAGCAGTTCGCGGACCGGGGAGCTGTTTTTT. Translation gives CASSSRTGELFF.

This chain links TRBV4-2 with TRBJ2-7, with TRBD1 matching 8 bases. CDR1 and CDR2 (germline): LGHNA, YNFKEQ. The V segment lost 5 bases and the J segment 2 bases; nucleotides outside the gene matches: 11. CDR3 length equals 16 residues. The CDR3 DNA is TGTGCCAGCAGCTATTCAACAGGGGGGAAGGCCTACGAGCAGTACTTC. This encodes CASSYSTGGKAYEQYF.

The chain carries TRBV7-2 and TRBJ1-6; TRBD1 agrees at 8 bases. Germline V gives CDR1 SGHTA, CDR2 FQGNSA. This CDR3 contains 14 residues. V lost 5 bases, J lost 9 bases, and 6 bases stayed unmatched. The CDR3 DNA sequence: TGTGCCAGCAGCGCCGGAGACAGGGGTTCACCCCTCCACTTT. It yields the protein CASSAGDRGSPLHF.

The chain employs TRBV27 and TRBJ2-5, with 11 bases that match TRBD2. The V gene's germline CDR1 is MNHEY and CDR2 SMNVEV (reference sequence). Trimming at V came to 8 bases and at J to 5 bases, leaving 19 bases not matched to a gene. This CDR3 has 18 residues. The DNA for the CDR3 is TGTGCCAGCGCTTTCCGCGGGACTAGCGGACCCCGAGGGGAGACCCAGTACTTC. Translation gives CASAFRGTSGPRGETQYF.

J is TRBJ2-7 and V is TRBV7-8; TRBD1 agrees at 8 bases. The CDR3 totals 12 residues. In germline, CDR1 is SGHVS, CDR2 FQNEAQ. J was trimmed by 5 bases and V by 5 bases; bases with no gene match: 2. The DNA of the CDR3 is TGTGCCAGCAGCCCGGACAGGGACGAGCAGTACTTC. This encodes CASSPDRDEQYF.

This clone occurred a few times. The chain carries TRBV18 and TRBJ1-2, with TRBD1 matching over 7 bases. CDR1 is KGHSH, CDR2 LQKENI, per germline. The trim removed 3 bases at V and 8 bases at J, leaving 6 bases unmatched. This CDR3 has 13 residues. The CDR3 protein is CASSPGGGRGYTF. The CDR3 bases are TGTGCCAGCTCACCTGGAGGGGGCAGGGGCTACACCTTC. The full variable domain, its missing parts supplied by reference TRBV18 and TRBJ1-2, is NAGVMQNPRHLVRRRGQEARLRCSPMKGHSHVYWYRQLPEEGLKFMVYLQKENIIDESGMPKERFSAEFPKEGPSILRIQQVVRGDSAAYFCASSPGGGRGYTFGSGTRLTVV.

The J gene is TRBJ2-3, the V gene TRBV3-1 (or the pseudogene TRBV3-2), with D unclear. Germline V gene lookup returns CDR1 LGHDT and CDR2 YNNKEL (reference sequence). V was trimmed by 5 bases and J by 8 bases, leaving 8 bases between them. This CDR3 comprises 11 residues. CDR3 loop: CASSEAGTQYF. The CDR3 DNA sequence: TGTGCCAGCAGCGAAGCAGGTACGCAGTATTTT.

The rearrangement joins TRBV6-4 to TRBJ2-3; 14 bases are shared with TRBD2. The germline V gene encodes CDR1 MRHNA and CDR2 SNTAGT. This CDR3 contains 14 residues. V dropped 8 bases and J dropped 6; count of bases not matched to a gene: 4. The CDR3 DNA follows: TGTGCCAGCTCGACTAGCGGGGGGGCCGATACGCAGTATTTT. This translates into CASSTSGGADTQYF.

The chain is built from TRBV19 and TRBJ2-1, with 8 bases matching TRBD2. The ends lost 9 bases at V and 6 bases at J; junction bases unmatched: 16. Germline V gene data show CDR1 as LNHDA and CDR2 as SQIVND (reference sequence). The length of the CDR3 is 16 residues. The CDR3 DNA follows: TGTGCCAGCAAGCCCGCAGGAGCGGGGGAGTCCAATGAGCAGTTCTTC. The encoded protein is CASKPAGAGESNEQFF.

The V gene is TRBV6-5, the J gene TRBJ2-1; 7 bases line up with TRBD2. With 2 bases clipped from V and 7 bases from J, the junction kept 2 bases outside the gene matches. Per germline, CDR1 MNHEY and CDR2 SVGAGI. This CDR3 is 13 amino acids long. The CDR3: CASSYGEGNEQFF. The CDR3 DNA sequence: TGTGCCAGCAGTTACGGGGAGGGGAATGAGCAGTTCTTC.

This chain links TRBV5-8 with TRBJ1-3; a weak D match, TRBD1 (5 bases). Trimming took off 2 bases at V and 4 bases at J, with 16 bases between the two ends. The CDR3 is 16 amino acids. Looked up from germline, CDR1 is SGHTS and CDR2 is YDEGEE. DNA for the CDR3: TGTGCCAGCAGCTTAGAACCGAGGACAAGCGGAAACACCATATATTTT. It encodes CASSLEPRTSGNTIYF.

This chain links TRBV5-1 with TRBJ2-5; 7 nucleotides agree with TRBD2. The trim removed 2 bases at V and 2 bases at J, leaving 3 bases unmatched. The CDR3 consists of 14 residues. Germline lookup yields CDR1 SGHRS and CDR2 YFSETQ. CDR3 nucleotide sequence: TGCGCCAGCAGCTTTCGAGCGGGGCAAGAGACCCAGTACTTC. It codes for CASSFRAGQETQYF.

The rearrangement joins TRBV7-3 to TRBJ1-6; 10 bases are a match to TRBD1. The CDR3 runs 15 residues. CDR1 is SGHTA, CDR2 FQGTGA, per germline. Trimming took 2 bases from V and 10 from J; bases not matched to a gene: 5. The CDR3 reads CASSLSGTGVSPLHF. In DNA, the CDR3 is TGTGCCAGCAGCTTATCAGGGACAGGGGTATCACCCCTCCACTTT.